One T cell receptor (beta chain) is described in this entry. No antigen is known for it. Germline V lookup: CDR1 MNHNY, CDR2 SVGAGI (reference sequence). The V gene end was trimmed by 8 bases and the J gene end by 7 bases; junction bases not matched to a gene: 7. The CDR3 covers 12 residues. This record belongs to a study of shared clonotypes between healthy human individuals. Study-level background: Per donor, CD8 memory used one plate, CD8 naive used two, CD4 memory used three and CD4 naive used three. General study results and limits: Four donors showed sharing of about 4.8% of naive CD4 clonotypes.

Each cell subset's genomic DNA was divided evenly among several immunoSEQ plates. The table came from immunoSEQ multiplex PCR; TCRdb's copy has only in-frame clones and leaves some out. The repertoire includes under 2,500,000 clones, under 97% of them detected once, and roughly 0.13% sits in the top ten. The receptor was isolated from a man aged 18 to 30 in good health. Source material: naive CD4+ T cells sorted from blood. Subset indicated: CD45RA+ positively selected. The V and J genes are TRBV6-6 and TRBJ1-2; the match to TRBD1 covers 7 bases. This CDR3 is CASEQGTFGYTF. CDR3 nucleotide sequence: TGTGCCAGCGAACAGGGGACTTTTGGCTACACCTTC.